Below, 29 T cell receptor beta chains from the same sample are listed, as sequenced in a study of cytotoxic CD8 clonotypes in ibrutinib-treated CLL. Repertoires were generated with immunoSEQ multiplex PCR, while TCRdb's copy carries only in-frame clones and drops some. This table has more than 35,000 clones, roughly two thirds appearing once. The sequencing used PBMCs, collected at disease progression, from a patient treated with ibrutinib. All receptors come from a human donor with chronic lymphocytic leukemia.

This clone has a handful of counts. This chain uses TRBV7-6 with TRBJ2-3, with D possibly TRBD1 on 6 matching bases. The CDR3 is made up of 17 amino acids. The germline CDR1 and CDR2 sequences are SGHVS and FNYEAQ. Trimming stripped 2 bases from V and 0 bases from J, with 15 bases between. The DNA of the CDR3 is TGTGCCAGCAGCTTATGGCAGGGGATCTCTAGCACAGATACGCAGTATTTT. It specifies CASSLWQGISSTDTQYF.

V gene TRBV10-2 combines with J gene TRBJ2-3; D remains ambiguous. Per germline, CDR1 WSHSY and CDR2 SAAADI. The CDR3 totals 15 residues. Trimming pared 2 bases from V and 2 bases from J, leaving 11 bases between. The CDR3 DNA sequence: TGCGCCAGCAGTGAGGGTATCGGGTACACAGATACGCAGTATTTT. This gives the protein CASSEGIGYTDTQYF.

A word on this clone: The same CDR3 can be traced to other DNA sequences in this sample. The chain carries TRBV5-1 and TRBJ2-5; unclear D gene. The germline V and J ends were trimmed by 4 bases and 2 bases, with 3 bases remaining between them. Per germline, CDR1 SGHRS and CDR2 YFSETQ. This CDR3 is built from 11 residues. CDR3 DNA sequence: TGCGCCAGCAGCCTTCAAGAGACCCAGTACTTC. Amino acid sequence: CASSLQETQYF.

The chain is built from TRBV5-1 and TRBJ2-1, with 7 bases identical to TRBD2. J gave up 7 bases and V 8 bases, and 15 bases lay outside the gene matches. The length of the CDR3 is 15 residues. Germline V CDR1 and CDR2: SGHRS, YFSETQ. CDR3 DNA sequence: TGCGCCAGTATCACGGGGGAGGGACTGGGGAATGAGCAGTTCTTC. Translated: CASITGEGLGNEQFF.

This clone was counted a single time. The chain combines TRBV27 with TRBJ2-7; D perhaps matches TRBD1 (7 bases). V lost 6 bases and J 2 bases, leaving 14 bases between the germline ends. The length of the CDR3 is 14 residues. Germline V gives CDR1 MNHEY, CDR2 SMNVEV (reference sequence). CDR3 nucleotide sequence: TGTGCCAGCAGATCGGCAGGGGGGCCCTACGAGCAGTACTTC. Protein sequence: CASRSAGGPYEQYF.

This rearrangement joins TRBV27 to TRBJ1-3, with D possibly TRBD1 on 6 matching bases. Germline assignment: CDR1 MNHEY and CDR2 SMNVEV (reference sequence). Trimming removed 3 bases from V and 2 bases from J, with 14 bases in between. There are 16 residues in the CDR3. The CDR3 protein is CASSFTGAWTGNTIYF. In DNA form, the CDR3 reads TGTGCCAGCAGTTTTACGGGGGCTTGGACTGGAAACACCATATATTTT.

V gene TRBV5-1 combines with J gene TRBJ2-2, with D perhaps matching TRBD1 (5 bases). The V end was cut by 3 bases, the J end by 4 bases, with 7 bases between. The CDR3 runs to 13 residues. Germline V gene lookup returns CDR1 SGHRS and CDR2 YFSETQ. The CDR3 DNA sequence: TGCGCCAGCAGCTCCAGGGTCACCGGGGAGCTGTTTTTT. Encoded protein: CASSSRVTGELFF.

This chain links TRBV9 with TRBJ1-6; TRBD1 might be the D (5 bases). The V and J ends lost 4 bases and 8 bases respectively, with 10 bases between them. The CDR3 totals 13 residues. Germline loops: CDR1 SGDLS, CDR2 YYNGEE. The CDR3: CASSRDRDSPLHF. DNA of the CDR3: TGTGCCAGCAGCCGGGACCGCGATTCACCCCTCCACTTT.

This chain uses TRBV6-1 with TRBJ1-1; unclear D gene. The germline gives CDR1 MNHNS, CDR2 SASEGT. This CDR3 has 13 amino acids. Deletions cut 1 base from V and 5 bases from J, with 8 bases between. In DNA form, the CDR3 reads TGTGCCAGCAGTGAAGTCGGGGATACTGAAGCTTTCTTT. Amino acid sequence: CASSEVGDTEAFF.

A note on this clone: At one end the junction does not follow the germline gene, possibly because of a read error. J is TRBJ2-3 and V is TRBV7-7; D could derive from TRBD1 or TRBD2 (5 bases each). The germline V gene has CDR1 SSHAT and CDR2 FNYEAQ (reference sequence). The length of the CDR3 is 13 residues. CDR3 nucleotide sequence: TGTGCTAGCAGCCTCACCCCGGGACGGGCGCAGTATTTT. Residues: CASSLTPGRAQYF.

This clone is medium-sized (0.01 to 0.1%). The chain recombines TRBV6-1 with TRBJ2-6, with TRBD1 matching over 8 bases. The ends lost 1 base at V and 0 bases at J; junction bases unmatched: 2. The CDR3 covers 17 residues. The V gene's germline CDR1 is MNHNS and CDR2 SASEGT. Here the CDR3 reads CASSEGTGSSGANVLTF. As DNA, the CDR3 is TGTGCCAGCAGTGAAGGGACAGGGAGCTCTGGGGCCAACGTCCTGACTTTC.

V is TRBV14 and J is TRBJ2-1, with D perhaps TRBD1 (5 bases). The CDR3 totals 14 residues. Germline V CDR1 and CDR2: SGHDN, FVKESK. Trimming removed 1 base at V and 2 bases at J, with 6 bases between. CDR3 amino acids: CASSQAGPYNEQFF. CDR3 coding DNA: TGTGCCAGCAGCCAAGCAGGGCCCTACAATGAGCAGTTCTTC.

This clone was seen repeatedly, ten times or more. The chain is built from TRBV5-4 and TRBJ1-4, with D uncertain. CDR1 and CDR2 (germline): SGHNT, YYREEE (reference sequence). V shed 4 bases and J shed 5 bases, with 9 bases lying between them. This CDR3 region has 13 residues. CDR3 in DNA: TGTGCCAGCAGCACCTGGAGCAATGAAAAACTGTTTTTT. Its protein is CASSTWSNEKLFF.

This clone has only one observation. The chain joins TRBV6-1 to TRBJ1-1, with D possibly being TRBD1 (5 bases). The ends were cut back, 4 bases at V and 1 base at J, with 13 bases in the middle. Per the germline V gene, CDR1 is MNHNS and CDR2 is SASEGT. The length of the CDR3 is 15 residues. DNA for the CDR3: TGTGCCAGCAGTGTGACGAGAGGGGCGAACACTGAAGCTTTCTTT. This gives the protein CASSVTRGANTEAFF.

This clone was found many times. The chain joins TRBV5-4 to TRBJ1-2, with D perhaps matching TRBD1 (6 bases). The CDR3 spans 13 residues. V lost 0 bases and J lost 5, with 8 bases in between. Germline lookup yields CDR1 SGHNT and CDR2 YYREEE (reference sequence). CDR3 protein: CASSLAGTYGYTF. The DNA of the CDR3 is TGTGCCAGCAGCTTGGCAGGGACATATGGCTACACCTTC.

The rearrangement uses TRBV9 and TRBJ2-1; D is possibly TRBD2 (8 bases). CDR1 is SGDLS and CDR2 is YYNGEE in the germline V gene. The CDR3 is made up of 15 amino acids. V gave up 4 bases and J gave up 11 bases, with 22 bases separating them. The DNA for the CDR3 is TGTGCCAGCAGCCAAGGGGGCGGGGGGAACTACCAGCAGTTCTTC. Translated, it gives CASSQGGGGNYQQFF.

The V call is TRBV9, the J call TRBJ1-6, with D perhaps TRBD1 (5 bases). This CDR3 comprises 15 residues. V gave up 4 bases and J gave up 7 bases, with 15 bases separating them. Germline V gene lookup returns CDR1 SGDLS and CDR2 YYNGEE. CDR3: CASSPGGGINSPLHF. The CDR3 region has the DNA TGTGCCAGCAGCCCCGGGGGAGGGATCAATTCACCCCTCCACTTT.

The chain uses TRBV5-6 and TRBJ2-1; no clear D. V was trimmed by 4 bases and J by 5 bases, leaving 16 bases between them. CDR1 is SGHDT, CDR2 YYEEEE, per germline. The CDR3 is 15 amino acids. In nucleotides, the CDR3 is TGTGCCAGCAGCCCCCGGGCCTATGGGGACAATGAGCAGTTCTTC. Translated, it gives CASSPRAYGDNEQFF. The full variable domain, completed using reference TRBV5-6 and TRBJ2-1, is DAGVTQSPTHLIKTRGQQVTLRCSPKSGHDTVSWYQQALGQGPQFIFQYYEEEERQRGNFPDRFSGHQFPNYSSELNVNALLLGDSALYLCASSPRAYGDNEQFFGPGTRLTVL.

The rearrangement links TRBV7-6 to TRBJ1-2; TRBD1 matches at 9 bases. With 1 base clipped from V and 7 bases from J, the junction kept 7 bases outside the gene matches. The CDR3 contains 15 residues. Germline V CDR1 and CDR2: SGHVS, FNYEAQ. The CDR3 coding sequence is TGTGCCAGCAGCTTAGGACCGGGACAGGGAGGTGGCTACACCTTC. Protein sequence: CASSLGPGQGGGYTF.

This clone was detected only once. The chain couples TRBV6-1 to TRBJ2-7, with D perhaps TRBD2 (6 bases). The V end lost 4 bases, the J end lost 3 bases, and 7 bases lay between the germline ends. Per the germline V gene, CDR1 is MNHNS and CDR2 is SASEGT. The CDR3 runs 12 residues. The CDR3 loop reads CASSGEVYEQYF. Here the CDR3 DNA reads TGTGCCAGCAGTGGGGAGGTCTACGAGCAGTACTTC.

Only a few counts were recorded for this clone. This chain joins TRBV2 and TRBJ2-5; possibly TRBD2 for D (5 bases). The germline V and J ends were trimmed by 11 bases and 1 base, with 11 bases remaining between them. The CDR3 is made up of 12 amino acids. The germline CDR1 and CDR2 sequences are SNHLY and FYNNEI. The CDR3, as DNA: TGTGCCCGTTCACTAGGCCAAGAGACCCAGTACTTC. It yields the protein CARSLGQETQYF.

This chain uses TRBV6-5 with TRBJ2-5; the D is unclear. Germline V gene lookup returns CDR1 MNHEY and CDR2 SVGAGI. The CDR3 sequence is 11 residues long. V lost 4 bases, J lost 5 bases, and 5 bases lay in between. This CDR3 reads CASSSGETQYF. The CDR3, as DNA: TGTGCCAGCAGTTCCGGGGAGACCCAGTACTTC.

The rearrangement links TRBV15 to TRBJ1-1; 8 nucleotides line up with TRBD1. Germline CDR1 and CDR2: LNHNV and YYDKDF (reference sequence). CDR3 length: 16 amino acids. V gave up 4 bases and J gave up 0 bases; unmatched junction bases: 7. For the CDR3, the DNA is TGTGCCACCAGCACCGGGACAGGAAACATGAACACTGAAGCTTTCTTT. This encodes CATSTGTGNMNTEAFF.

This clone has a handful of counts. The chain is built from TRBV5-8 and TRBJ2-7, with TRBD1 matching over 8 bases. The CDR3 has 15 residues. Germline CDR1 is SGHTS and CDR2 is YDEGEE. The ends lost 0 bases at V and 5 bases at J; junction bases unmatched: 7. DNA for the CDR3: TGTGCCAGCAGCTTGGGAAAGACAGGGGAGGACGAGCAGTACTTC. This translates into CASSLGKTGEDEQYF.

This CDR3 reads CASSLRPQGSEQYF. The DNA for the CDR3 is TGCGCCAGCAGCTTGCGGCCTCAGGGCAGCGAGCAGTACTTC. This rearrangement joins TRBV5-1 to TRBJ2-7; D perhaps matches TRBD1 (5 bases). The CDR3 runs 14 residues. Per germline, CDR1 SGHRS and CDR2 YFSETQ. Trimming stripped 1 base from V and 6 bases from J, with 14 bases between. Looking up the rest from reference TRBV5-1 and TRBJ2-7 gives the full variable domain: KAGVTQTPRYLIKTRGQQVTLSCSPISGHRSVSWYQQTPGQGLQFLFEYFSETQRNKGNFPGRFSGRQFSNSRSEMNVSTLELGDSALYLCASSLRPQGSEQYFGPGTRLTVT.

The V call is TRBV19, the J call TRBJ2-7; D may match TRBD1 or TRBD2 (6 bases each). Germline loops: CDR1 LNHDA, CDR2 SQIVND (reference sequence). CDR3 length equals 13 residues. Trimming pared 0 bases from V and 6 bases from J, leaving 9 bases between. The CDR3 protein is CASSIDGGGEQYF. CDR3 DNA sequence: TGTGCCAGTAGTATAGATGGAGGGGGCGAGCAGTACTTC.

J is TRBJ2-5 and V is TRBV19; a weak D match, TRBD1 (6 bases). Germline CDR1 LNHDA, CDR2 SQIVND (reference sequence). The CDR3 contains 15 residues. Trimming pared 5 bases from V and 4 bases from J, leaving 17 bases between. In DNA form, the CDR3 reads TGTGCCAGTAGTCCGTCGACAGGATTTGTAGAGACCCAGTACTTC. As protein: CASSPSTGFVETQYF.

The sample holds one count of this clone. Here the CDR3 DNA reads TGCGCCAGCAGCTTGGGACGGGGCACTAGCGGAAACAATGAGCAGTTCTTC. This sequence encodes CASSLGRGTSGNNEQFF. V usage is TRBV5-1 and J usage is TRBJ2-1, with TRBD2 matching over 8 bases. This CDR3 has 17 residues. Germline trimming cut 0 bases from V and 5 bases from J; bases unmatched to any gene: 10. Germline CDR1 and CDR2: SGHRS and YFSETQ.

This chain links TRBV4-2 with TRBJ1-2, with a possible D match to TRBD1 (5 bases). Germline assignment: CDR1 LGHNA and CDR2 YNFKEQ. The V and J ends lost 1 base and 8 bases respectively, with 11 bases between them. The CDR3 extends over 13 amino acids. The CDR3 loop is CASSQGDGGGYTF. Written as DNA, the CDR3 is TGTGCCAGCAGCCAAGGAGATGGGGGAGGCTACACCTTC.